The clone carrying this T cell receptor beta chain was counted a few times. This specimen belongs to a study of naive and memory T cell subsets. Regarding treatment: skin biopsy from PPD injection site in Mantoux-positive individual. TCR cDNA received a 3' ligated oligonucleotide that carried a UMI. This CDR3 spans 16 amino acids. Germline CDR1 is SGHTA and CDR2 is FQGTGA. The V and J ends lost 0 bases and 6 bases respectively, with 16 bases between them. Four PCR rounds used nested alpha and beta constant region primers plus the SP2 primer. TCRdb analysed the UMI-ligation and nested PCR reads with MiXCR anew, one entry per CDR3 protein. This sample carries 37,000 or so distinct CDR3 sequences, 11% of them seen once, and the ten largest clones take approximately 4.1%.

The sequences come from skin, collected from a tuberculin skin test site. This TCR derives from an adult in good health. The J gene is TRBJ2-3, the V gene TRBV7-3; tentatively, D is TRBD2 (6 bases). The CDR3 sequence: CASSLTGGIQRDTQYF. CDR3 nucleotide sequence: TGTGCCAGCAGCTTAACCGGGGGAATTCAGAGGGATACGCAGTATTTT.